What follows are 27 T cell receptor beta chains derived from one specimen sequenced in a study of cytomegalovirus exposure and HLA in healthy donors. Data came from immunoSEQ multiplex PCR; TCRdb stores just in-frame clones and leaves some out. The sample has over 150,000 clones, 75% to 90% seen once. Material for sequencing was PBMCs. All receptors come from a man between 18 and 29 years old in good health and CMV-seropositive.

In its sample, this clone was seen a few times. The J gene is TRBJ2-7, the V gene TRBV7-8; 7 bases align to TRBD1. CDR1 is SGHVS and CDR2 is FQNEAQ in the germline V gene. The length of the CDR3 is 13 residues. After removal of 3 bases from V and 5 bases from J, the junction contained 4 bases not matched to a gene. CDR3 region: CASSFDRVHEQYF. DNA of the CDR3: TGTGCCAGCAGCTTTGACAGGGTGCACGAGCAGTACTTC.

The sample holds one count of this clone. V and J are TRBV19 and TRBJ1-6; no definite D call. Trimming removed 5 bases at V and 10 bases at J, with 21 bases between. The CDR3 length is 16 residues. CDR1 and CDR2 from the germline V gene are LNHDA and SQIVND (reference sequence). CDR3: CASSQAPGVGGSPLHF. DNA for the CDR3: TGTGCCAGTAGTCAGGCCCCAGGAGTCGGAGGCTCACCCCTCCACTTT.

CDR3 nucleotide sequence: TGTGCCAGCAGCCCACTACTCCGACGTCAGCCCCAGCATTTT. Its translation is CASSPLLRRQPQHF. The J gene is TRBJ1-5, the V gene TRBV11-2; D is unclear. Germline values: CDR1 SGHAT, CDR2 FQNNGV. V lost 5 bases to trimming and J lost 6 bases, with 14 bases between them. The CDR3 is 14 residues long.

This chain connects TRBV7-9 to TRBJ2-1; possible D gene TRBD2, 6 bases. Per germline, CDR1 SEHNR and CDR2 FQNEAQ (reference sequence). The V end lost 4 bases, the J end lost 0 bases, and 16 bases lay between the germline ends. The CDR3 consists of 17 residues. In DNA, the CDR3 is TGTGCCAGCAGCTCCCCGGAGGGCCTGAGCTCCTACAATGAGCAGTTCTTC. It translates to CASSSPEGLSSYNEQFF.

The rearrangement uses TRBV5-1 and TRBJ1-2; TRBD1 aligns across 9 bases. The CDR3 covers 14 residues. Trimming took 1 base from V and 4 from J; bases not matched to a gene: 2. CDR1 SGHRS and CDR2 YFSETQ come from the germline V gene. The CDR3 sequence: CASSLTGQGYGYTF. The CDR3 DNA follows: TGCGCCAGCAGCTTGACGGGACAGGGCTATGGCTACACCTTC.

The chain employs TRBV5-6 and TRBJ1-1; 7 bases align to TRBD1. V lost 5 bases and J lost 4; bases outside the gene matches: 8. The length of the CDR3 is 14 residues. Germline-derived CDR1 and CDR2 are SGHDT and YYEEEE. The CDR3 region is CASRFTQGSTEAFF. CDR3 DNA sequence: TGTGCCAGCAGGTTTACACAGGGGTCCACTGAAGCTTTCTTT.

The V call is TRBV27, the J call TRBJ2-3; D is possibly TRBD2 (6 bases). Germline V lookup: CDR1 MNHEY, CDR2 SMNVEV (reference sequence). The CDR3 has 15 amino acids. The ends were cut back, 5 bases at V and 1 base at J, with 13 bases in the middle. The CDR3 region is CASSPHPSGTDTQYF. The CDR3 coding sequence is TGTGCCAGCAGTCCTCACCCTAGCGGCACAGATACGCAGTATTTT.

This sequence joins TRBV7-2 and TRBJ1-6; D is perhaps TRBD1 (6 bases). Germline CDR1 is SGHTA and CDR2 is FQGNSA. The CDR3 loop spans 15 amino acids. Trimming cost V 5 bases and J 8 bases, with 16 bases left between them. The CDR3 DNA sequence: TGTGCCAGCAGCCCGCACAGGGTTGGGGATTCACCCCTCCACTTT. This gives the protein CASSPHRVGDSPLHF. Using reference TRBV7-2 and TRBJ1-6 for the parts outside the CDR3, the full variable domain is GAGVSQSPSNKVTEKGKDVELRCDPISGHTALYWYRQSLGQGLEFLIYFQGNSAPDKSGLPSDRFSAERTGGSVSTLTIQRTQQEDSAVYLCASSPHRVGDSPLHFGNGTRLTVT.

V is TRBV13 and J is TRBJ2-1; TRBD2 matches 10 bases. From germline, CDR1 is PRHDT and CDR2 FYEKMQ (reference sequence). The CDR3 is made up of 14 amino acids. Trimming cost V 4 bases and J 7 bases; bases outside gene matches: 4. The CDR3 DNA sequence: TGTGCCAGCAGCTCGGGACTAGCGAGAAATGAGCAGTTCTTC. Translated: CASSSGLARNEQFF.

The chain joins TRBV19 to TRBJ2-1; 9 bases match TRBD2. The length of the CDR3 is 15 residues. V lost 7 bases to trimming and J lost 5 bases; unmatched junction nucleotides: 9. Per germline, CDR1 LNHDA and CDR2 SQIVND (reference sequence). The CDR3 protein is CASNSLAGLHNEQFF. The CDR3 DNA reads TGTGCCAGTAATAGTCTAGCGGGGCTCCACAATGAGCAGTTCTTC.

The chain links TRBV9 to TRBJ2-3, with 9 bases fitting TRBD2. The length of the CDR3 is 16 residues. Germline lookup yields CDR1 SGDLS and CDR2 YYNGEE. Trimming cost V 0 bases and J 1 base; bases outside gene matches: 3. CDR3 in DNA: TGTGCCAGCAGCGTAGGGGCGGGGGGGCGCACAGATACGCAGTATTTT. This codes for CASSVGAGGRTDTQYF.

This chain links TRBV19 with TRBJ1-4, with 12 bases aligning to TRBD1. The CDR3 is made up of 15 amino acids. Germline V gives CDR1 LNHDA, CDR2 SQIVND (reference sequence). The V gene end was trimmed by 6 bases and the J gene end by 7 bases; junction bases not matched to a gene: 6. CDR3 in DNA: TGTGCCAGTAGGGCCGGGACAGGGGGCGGTGAAAAACTGTTTTTT. It codes for CASRAGTGGGEKLFF.

The chain links TRBV7-9 to TRBJ2-1; possibly TRBD2 for D (6 bases). The V end lost 5 bases, the J end lost 2 bases, and 13 bases lay between the germline ends. Germline V gives CDR1 SEHNR, CDR2 FQNEAQ (reference sequence). The CDR3 covers 15 residues. This CDR3 is CASSARLVPYNEQFF. The DNA for the CDR3 is TGTGCCAGCAGCGCCAGACTAGTCCCCTACAATGAGCAGTTCTTC.

As to this clone: A read error may account for a junction end that differs from germline. The chain joins TRBV27 to TRBJ2-7, with D possibly called TRBD1 or TRBD2 (5 bases each). The germline V gene has CDR1 MNHEY and CDR2 SMNVEV (reference sequence). There are 13 residues in the CDR3. CDR3 sequence reads: CAGRVRVFYEQYF. CDR3 sequence (DNA): TGTGCCGGCAGGGTGAGGGTGTTCTACGAGCAGTACTTC.

This chain joins TRBV5-8 and TRBJ1-6; 10 bases are shared with TRBD1. V shed 4 bases, J shed 0 bases, and the junction held 7 bases outside the gene matches. CDR1 and CDR2 from the germline V gene are SGHTS and YDEGEE. This CDR3 comprises 18 residues. This CDR3 reads CASSLTGGKSSYNSPLHF. Written as DNA, the CDR3 is TGTGCCAGCAGCCTGACAGGGGGCAAGAGCTCCTATAATTCACCCCTCCACTTT.

This chain joins TRBV30 and TRBJ1-1; 9 nucleotides line up with TRBD1. V trimming: 1 base; J trimming: 1 base; junction bases outside the gene matches: 7. Germline lookup yields CDR1 GTSNPN and CDR2 SVGIG (reference sequence). The length of the CDR3 is 16 residues. DNA of the CDR3: TGTGCCTGGAGTGGGGGGACAGGGATTAGGAACACTGAAGCTTTCTTT. Its translation is CAWSGGTGIRNTEAFF.

The chain employs TRBV7-2 and TRBJ1-5, with unresolved D. V was shortened by 1 base and J by 2 bases, with 12 bases between the two germline ends. Germline V lookup: CDR1 SGHTA, CDR2 FQGNSA. The CDR3 consists of 16 residues. CDR3 region: CASSLGQNGGNQPQHF. Written as DNA, the CDR3 is TGTGCCAGCAGCTTAGGGCAGAATGGTGGCAATCAGCCCCAGCATTTT. The full variable domain, completed using reference TRBV7-2 and TRBJ1-5, is GAGVSQSPSNKVTEKGKDVELRCDPISGHTALYWYRQSLGQGLEFLIYFQGNSAPDKSGLPSDRFSAERTGGSVSTLTIQRTQQEDSAVYLCASSLGQNGGNQPQHFGDGTRLSIL.

This clone has just a few counts. Here the CDR3 reads CASSDREAGYTF. CDR3 coding DNA: TGTGCCAGTAGCGACAGGGAAGCTGGCTACACCTTC. V usage is TRBV19 and J usage is TRBJ1-2, with 7 bases aligning to TRBD1. The V gene's germline CDR1 is LNHDA and CDR2 SQIVND (reference sequence). The CDR3 length is 12 residues. The V and J ends lost 6 bases and 7 bases, in that order; junction bases with no gene match: 5.

This clone was seen more than once but under ten times. CDR3 loop: CATSRDTGGYTEAFF. As DNA, the CDR3 is TGTGCCACCAGCAGAGATACAGGGGGTTACACTGAAGCTTTCTTT. V is TRBV15 and J is TRBJ1-1; TRBD1 matches 8 bases. Germline CDR1 reads LNHNV; CDR2 reads YYDKDF (reference sequence). This CDR3 comprises 15 residues. The junction had 3 bases not matched to a gene; V was cut back by 0 bases and J by 3 bases.

The V call is TRBV9, the J call TRBJ1-3, with D maybe TRBD1 (5 bases). Germline CDR1 is SGDLS and CDR2 is YYNGEE. V dropped 3 bases and J dropped 0 bases, with 10 bases sitting between them. CDR3 length: 15 residues. CDR3 sequence reads: CASSATGISGNTIYF. CDR3 nucleotide sequence: TGTGCCAGCAGCGCTACAGGCATCTCTGGAAACACCATATATTTT.

V and J are TRBV25-1 and TRBJ1-1; no clear D gene. The CDR3 loop spans 11 amino acids. V shed 1 base and J shed 11 bases, with 8 bases lying between them. The germline V gene encodes CDR1 MGHDK and CDR2 SYGVNS. Here the CDR3 DNA reads TGTGCCAGCAGTGAATTTGGCGGGGCTTTCTTT. The encoded protein is CASSEFGGAFF.

The chain has TRBV18 and TRBJ1-5; D is possibly TRBD1 (5 bases). V dropped 4 bases and J dropped 9 bases, with 13 bases sitting between them. Germline CDR1 and CDR2: KGHSH and LQKENI. The CDR3 is made up of 13 amino acids. CDR3 DNA: TGTGCCAGCTCACGGGACGGACTAGGGCCCCAGCATTTT. Its protein is CASSRDGLGPQHF.

The chain couples TRBV6-5 to TRBJ2-7; tentative D call: TRBD2 (6 bases). CDR1 and CDR2 from the germline V gene are MNHEY and SVGAGI. The V and J ends lost 0 bases and 7 bases respectively, with 13 bases between them. The CDR3 is made up of 14 amino acids. This chain's CDR3 is CASSYSVAGSEQYF. The CDR3 DNA is TGTGCCAGCAGTTACTCGGTTGCGGGGTCGGAGCAGTACTTC.

DNA of the CDR3: TGTGCCAGCAGCCCCAGGGGTTTCGAGACCCAGTACTTC. This sequence encodes CASSPRGFETQYF. The chain carries TRBV7-6 and TRBJ2-5; D is possibly TRBD1 (6 bases). Germline values: CDR1 SGHVS, CDR2 FNYEAQ. Trimming took 5 bases from V and 5 from J, leaving 12 bases between them. CDR3 length: 13 amino acids.

The chain links TRBV18 to TRBJ1-2; the match to TRBD1 covers 7 bases. V was clipped by 4 bases and J by 6 bases; unmatched bases: 11. In germline, CDR1 is KGHSH, CDR2 LQKENI. The CDR3 is made up of 15 amino acids. The CDR3: CASSLLDRAENGYTF. The CDR3 nucleotides read TGTGCCAGCTCACTTCTCGACAGGGCCGAGAATGGCTACACCTTC. The full variable domain, in which reference TRBV18 and TRBJ1-2 provide the parts outside the CDR3, is NAGVMQNPRHLVRRRGQEARLRCSPMKGHSHVYWYRQLPEEGLKFMVYLQKENIIDESGMPKERFSAEFPKEGPSILRIQQVVRGDSAAYFCASSLLDRAENGYTFGSGTRLTVV.

This chain uses TRBV19 with TRBJ1-2; no clear D. The V gene lost 5 bases and the J gene lost 2 bases, with 9 bases spanning the gap. The CDR3 spans 13 residues. The germline V gene encodes CDR1 LNHDA and CDR2 SQIVND (reference sequence). The CDR3 DNA follows: TGTGCCAGTAGTTCGACAAGCAACTATGGCTACACCTTC. The encoded protein is CASSSTSNYGYTF.

The chain is built from TRBV6-5 and TRBJ2-7; 8 nucleotides match TRBD1. V gave up 8 bases and J gave up 6 bases; unmatched junction bases: 15. Germline V gene sequence: CDR1 MNHEY, CDR2 SVGAGI. This CDR3 spans 15 amino acids. CDR3 in amino acids: CASGLIGQGKGEQYF. The CDR3 region has the DNA TGTGCCAGCGGCCTTATTGGACAGGGTAAAGGCGAGCAGTACTTC.